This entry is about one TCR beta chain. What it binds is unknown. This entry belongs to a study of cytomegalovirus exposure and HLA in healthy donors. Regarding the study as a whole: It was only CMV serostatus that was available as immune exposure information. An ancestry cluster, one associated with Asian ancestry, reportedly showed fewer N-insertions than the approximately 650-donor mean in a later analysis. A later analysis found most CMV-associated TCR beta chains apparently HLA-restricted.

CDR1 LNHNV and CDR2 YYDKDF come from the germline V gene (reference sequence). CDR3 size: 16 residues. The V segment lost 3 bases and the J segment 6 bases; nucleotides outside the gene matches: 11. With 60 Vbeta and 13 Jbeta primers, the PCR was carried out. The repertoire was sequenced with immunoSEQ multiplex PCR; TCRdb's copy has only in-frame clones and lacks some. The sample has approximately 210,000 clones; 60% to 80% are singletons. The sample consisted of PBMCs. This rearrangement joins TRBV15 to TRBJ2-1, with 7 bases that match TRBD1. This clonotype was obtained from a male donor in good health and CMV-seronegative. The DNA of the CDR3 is TGTGCCACCAGCAGTAACAGTGACAGGGAAGGCAATGAGCAGTTCTTC. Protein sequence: CATSSNSDREGNEQFF.